The sequence of this T cell receptor (beta chain) was determined in a study of blood T cell repertoires in COVID-19. Overall study context: The United States, Italy and Spain provided the acute and convalescent COVID-19 samples. From T cells, B-cell-depleted T cells, or PBMCs came the material, which was cDNA or gDNA.

As processed by the authors: Estimates of nucleated cell counts were drawn from the amplification of reference gene primers. The data were produced by immunoSEQ multiplex PCR, yet TCRdb's version contains in-frame clones alone and is incomplete. D and trimming were read from the DNA, whereas the V and J calls and clone size are those reported in that table. This sample has tens of thousands of clones, with around 89% found just once. This clone was seen a single time. Germline CDR1 reads MNHNY; CDR2 reads SVGAGI (reference sequence). This CDR3 is built from 15 residues. V was clipped by 5 bases and J by 2 bases; unmatched bases: 5.

The receptor comes from a man between 70 and 80 years old with active or convalescent COVID-19. Specimen: peripheral blood. V and J are TRBV6-6 and TRBJ1-5, with 8 bases that match TRBD1. CDR3 DNA: TGTGCCAGCAGTGCAGGGGGCTACGGCAATCAGCCCCAGCATTTT. Residues: CASSAGGYGNQPQHF.